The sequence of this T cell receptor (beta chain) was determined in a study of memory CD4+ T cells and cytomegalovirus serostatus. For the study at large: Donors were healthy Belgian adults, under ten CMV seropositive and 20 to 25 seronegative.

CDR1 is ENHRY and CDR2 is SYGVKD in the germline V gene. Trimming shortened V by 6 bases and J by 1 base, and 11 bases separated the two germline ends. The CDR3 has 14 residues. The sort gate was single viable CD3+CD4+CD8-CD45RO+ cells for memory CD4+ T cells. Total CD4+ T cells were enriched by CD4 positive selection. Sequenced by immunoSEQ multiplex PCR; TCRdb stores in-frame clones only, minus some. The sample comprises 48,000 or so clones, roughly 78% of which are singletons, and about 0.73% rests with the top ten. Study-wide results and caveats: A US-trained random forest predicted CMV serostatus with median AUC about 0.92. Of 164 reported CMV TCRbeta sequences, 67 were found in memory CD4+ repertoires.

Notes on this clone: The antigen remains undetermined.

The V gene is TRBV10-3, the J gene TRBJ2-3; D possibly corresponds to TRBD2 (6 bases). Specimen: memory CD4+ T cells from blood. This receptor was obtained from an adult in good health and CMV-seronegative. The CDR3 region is CAIRSGLGTDTQYF. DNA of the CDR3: TGTGCCATCAGATCGGGACTCGGCACAGATACGCAGTATTTT.